Listed here are 14 T cell receptor beta chains from one sample, sequenced in a study of blood T cells in healthy people across ages. A second PCR, run for about 6 to 11 cycles, used a sample-barcoded 5' primer plus a J-beta primer mix. TCRdb recomputed calls from the 5' RACE reads with MiXCR, one row per CDR3 protein. The sample lists approximately 2,000,000 distinct CDR3 sequences, approximately 40% occurring once. The sequencing input was blood. Receptors were obtained from a human donor in good health.

J is TRBJ1-1 and V is TRBV7-3; no reliable D call. CDR1 SGHTA and CDR2 FQGTGA come from the germline V gene. This CDR3 comprises 15 residues. V lost 5 bases and J 3 bases, leaving 16 bases between the germline ends. The DNA for the CDR3 is TGTGCCAGCAGCCCTGTTTCGGGCGGGCACACTGAAGCTTTCTTT. It translates to CASSPVSGGHTEAFF.

The rearrangement links TRBV20-1 to TRBJ2-7; D uncertain. Germline values: CDR1 DFQATT, CDR2 SNEGSKA (reference sequence). The CDR3 has 12 amino acids. The V and J ends lost 1 base and 5 bases respectively, with 9 bases between them. As DNA, the CDR3 is TGCAGTGCTAGAGTAAACGTAGACGAGCAGTACTTC. It yields the protein CSARVNVDEQYF.

Concerning this clonotype itself: No conserved phenylalanine or tryptophan ends this CDR3, so it is likely a read error. This rearrangement joins TRBV25-1 to TRBJ1-6; the match to TRBD1 covers 7 bases. The CDR3 extends over 18 amino acids. The germline CDR1 and CDR2 sequences are MGHDK and SYGVNS. V dropped 4 bases and J dropped 0; count of bases not matched to a gene: 9. CDR3 bases: TGTGCCAGCAGTGGTGGGACAGCCGCTAGCTCCTATAATTCACCCCTCCACTGT. Amino acids: CASSGGTAASSYNSPLHC.

Turning to this clonotype: One junction end does not reproduce the germline sequence, and a read error may be involved. V gene TRBV29-1 combines with J gene TRBJ2-1; 7 bases are a match to TRBD1. The CDR3 runs to 14 residues. Germline V gene data show CDR1 as SQVTM and CDR2 as ANQGSEA. This chain's CDR3 is CSVAGTASYNGQFF. For the CDR3, the DNA is TGCAGCGTTGCGGGGACAGCCTCCTACAATGGGCAGTTCTTC.

This chain connects TRBV6-1 to TRBJ2-3; 9 bases map to TRBD2. Trimming cost V 10 bases and J 6 bases; bases outside gene matches: 14. Germline CDR1 is MNHNS and CDR2 is SASEGT. This CDR3 has 15 amino acids. CDR3 amino acids: CATERGVHLMDTQYF. For the CDR3, the DNA is TGTGCCACCGAGCGGGGGGTCCACCTGATGGATACGCAGTATTTT.

This clonotype came up many times. Written as DNA, the CDR3 is TGTGCCAGCAGTTTAGGCAGCTCCACAGATACGCAGTATTTT. It specifies CASSLGSSTDTQYF. The chain couples TRBV12-3 or TRBV12-4 to TRBJ2-3; D uncertain. The CDR3 totals 14 residues. V was shortened by 1 base and J by 2 bases, with 7 bases between the two germline ends.

This clonotype turned up a few times. The V and J genes are TRBV20-1 and TRBJ2-5; D is undetermined. Germline V gives CDR1 DFQATT, CDR2 SNEGSKA (reference sequence). V lost 0 bases and J lost 0, with 8 bases in between. The CDR3 totals 14 residues. The DNA of the CDR3 is TGCAGTGCTAGAGATTTCAGTAACCAAGAGACCCAGTACTTC. This translates into CSARDFSNQETQYF.

The chain links TRBV6-5 to TRBJ2-3; maybe TRBD2 (6 bases). This CDR3 region has 17 residues. Germline V gene lookup returns CDR1 MNHEY and CDR2 SVGAGI. V was shortened by 4 bases and J by 5 bases, with 22 bases between the two germline ends. The CDR3: CASSSLFGGKWQDTQYF. In DNA, the CDR3 is TGTGCCAGCAGTTCCTTGTTCGGGGGTAAATGGCAAGATACGCAGTATTTT.

This clonotype was recorded many times. The chain is built from TRBV4-1 and TRBJ2-7, with 7 bases that match TRBD1. The germline V gene has CDR1 MGHRA and CDR2 YSYEKL. This CDR3 spans 17 amino acids. Trimming at V came to 0 bases and at J to 1 base, leaving 9 bases not matched to a gene. The CDR3 DNA follows: TGCGCCAGCAGCCAAGATTGGGACAGCTTGGGATCCTACGAGCAGTACTTC. Protein product: CASSQDWDSLGSYEQYF.

This chain uses TRBV29-1 with TRBJ2-7, with TRBD1 as a possible D gene (6 bases). Germline-derived CDR1 and CDR2 are SQVTM and ANQGSEA. Trimming took 6 bases from V and 5 from J, leaving 17 bases between them. This CDR3 has 13 amino acids. CDR3 loop: CSVAWTGGDEQYF. The CDR3 nucleotides are TGCAGCGTCGCGTGGACTGGGGGCGACGAGCAGTACTTC.

The chain couples TRBV6-2 or TRBV6-3 to TRBJ2-7; no reliable D call. Germline V gene data show CDR1 as MNHEY and CDR2 as SVGEGT. There are 14 residues in the CDR3. Trimming removed 8 bases at V and 4 bases at J, with 18 bases between. The DNA of the CDR3 is TGTGCCAGCCGCCTGACACGTAATAATTACGAGCAGTACTTC. Amino acids: CASRLTRNNYEQYF.

This clonotype was seen a handful of times. The chain carries TRBV11-3 and TRBJ2-3; perhaps TRBD2 as D (6 bases). Germline CDR1 is SGHNT and CDR2 is YENEEA. The V end lost 3 bases, the J end lost 3 bases, and 13 bases lay between the germline ends. The CDR3 is 15 residues long. The CDR3, as DNA: TGTGCCAGCAGCTTGGGCCGGGGGTTGACAGATACGCAGTATTTT. As protein: CASSLGRGLTDTQYF.

The chain uses TRBV5-6 and TRBJ1-1; unclear D gene. The CDR3 consists of 14 residues. Trimming shortened V by 2 bases and J by 4 bases, and 12 bases separated the two germline ends. CDR1 and CDR2 (germline): SGHDT, YYEEEE. The CDR3: CASSLRESLTEAFF. CDR3 sequence (DNA): TGTGCCAGCAGCTTAAGGGAGTCCCTCACTGAAGCTTTCTTT.

Only a few counts were recorded for this clonotype. The chain has TRBV7-2 and TRBJ2-1, with 10 bases that match TRBD2. The length of the CDR3 is 17 residues. After removal of 2 bases from V and 12 bases from J, the junction contained 16 bases not matched to a gene. From germline, CDR1 is SGHTA and CDR2 FQGNSA. The CDR3 coding sequence is TGTGCCAGCAGCTTAAACCCCCAGCGGGGGGGTGGGGGGTTGCAGTTCTTC. This encodes CASSLNPQRGGGGLQFF.